The clone carrying this TCR beta chain has just one count. The antigen is undetermined. CDR3 size: 18 residues. The source of the sample is a study of cytomegalovirus exposure and HLA in healthy donors. Study as a whole: Most donors, 70% to 85% of 398 genotyped, fell in the Caucasian-associated ancestry cluster.

Study findings and constraints: Cytomegalovirus association was listed for about 180 TCR beta chains.

The PCR contained 60 Vbeta and 13 Jbeta primers. The repertoire was sequenced with immunoSEQ multiplex PCR; TCRdb's copy has only in-frame clones and lacks some. The sample lists some 170,000 clones; 75% to 90% were seen once. The TCR was taken from a young woman in good health and CMV-seronegative. Sequencing was performed on PBMCs. The rearrangement uses TRBV21-1 and TRBJ2-6; the table's D call, TRBD1, was not checked against the DNA. TRBV21-1 is assigned pseudogene status. CDR3 sequence (DNA): TGTGCCAGCAGCAAAAAGGCAGGGTTATCCTCTGGGGCCAACGTCCTGACTTTC. Its protein product is CASSKKAGLSSGANVLTF.